The subject of this entry is one T cell receptor (beta chain). The sample originates from a study of blood T cell repertoires in COVID-19. Study at large: T cells, B-cell-depleted T cells, or PBMCs supplied cDNA or gDNA.

CDR1 and CDR2 from the germline V gene are KGHSH and LQKENI. After removal of 3 bases from V and 3 bases from J, the junction contained 1 base not matched to a gene. This CDR3 region has 14 residues. Profiled with immunoSEQ multiplex PCR; TCRdb holds only in-frame clones, not every one. Among around 100,000 clones listed, about 91% were seen once. This clonotype originated in a human donor in a cohort sampled during active COVID-19. The chain combines TRBV18 with TRBJ2-2; 7 bases align to TRBD1. The sample was peripheral blood. CDR3 sequence: CASSPTGDTGELFF. The CDR3 coding sequence is TGTGCCAGCTCACCCACAGGGGACACCGGGGAGCTGTTTTTT.